The subject of this entry is one T cell receptor (beta chain). This sample includes further DNA sequences coding for the same CDR3. V shed 2 bases and J 1 base; nucleotides not matched to a gene: 3. Germline V lookup: CDR1 SNHLY, CDR2 FYNNEI. This CDR3 comprises 15 residues. These data originate in a study of blood T cell repertoires in COVID-19. Whole-study context: Both acute and convalescent COVID-19 samples were obtained from the United States, Italy and Spain.

Participant ages covered roughly 18 to 89 years across 24 US areas. Recovered status applied to Cohort 3 donors who had two consecutive negative PCRs. It also applied to those with clearance or with symptom resolution. Using immunoSEQ multiplex PCR, the repertoire was profiled, and TCRdb retains in-frame clones only, with some absent. This sample has around 300,000 clones, with about nine tenths found just once. This TCR came from a woman in her fifties or sixties who had recovered from COVID-19. Sequencing input: PBMCs or T cells enriched from blood (not recorded which). The chain recombines TRBV2 with TRBJ2-3; 7 bases fit TRBD2. This CDR3 is CASSERSGGTDTQYF. The DNA for the CDR3 is TGTGCCAGCAGTGAACGGAGCGGGGGCACAGATACGCAGTATTTT.